The 18 T cell receptor beta chains listed next were all sequenced from one sample in a study of blood T cells in healthy people across ages. Together with a sample-barcoded 5' primer, a J-beta primer mix was included in a second PCR lasting roughly 6 to 12 cycles. MiXCR, run by TCRdb on the 5' RACE reads, gives a single entry per CDR3 protein. The data hold roughly 730,000 distinct CDR3 sequences, with around three fifths observed a single time. The material sequenced was blood. These receptors were obtained from a middle-aged man in good health.

The chain employs TRBV6-5 and TRBJ1-1; 12 nucleotides line up with TRBD1. V was clipped by 6 bases and J by 4 bases; unmatched bases: 9. The CDR3 covers 16 residues. The V gene's germline CDR1 is MNHEY and CDR2 SVGAGI. CDR3 sequence (DNA): TGTGCCAGCAGACACCGGGACAGGGGGCGAGGCACTGAAGCTTTCTTT. This gives the protein CASRHRDRGRGTEAFF.

The J gene is TRBJ1-4, the V gene TRBV7-2; D is undetermined. The germline CDR1 and CDR2 sequences are SGHTA and FQGNSA. The CDR3 totals 15 residues. Trimming shortened V by 1 base and J by 2 bases, and 8 bases separated the two germline ends. The CDR3 DNA is TGTGCCAGCAGCTTAGTTGGGATCACTAATGAAAAACTGTTTTTT. This gives the protein CASSLVGITNEKLFF.

The sample holds a few counts of this clonotype. J is TRBJ2-1 and V is TRBV10-3; maybe TRBD2 (5 bases). CDR3 size: 17 residues. V was pared by 2 bases and J by 3 bases, with 17 bases between. Germline V gene data show CDR1 as ENHRY and CDR2 as SYGVKD. The CDR3: CAISETTSSGDYNEQFF. The CDR3 nucleotides read TGTGCCATCAGTGAGACCACGTCATCCGGGGACTACAATGAGCAGTTCTTC.

The chain has TRBV14 and TRBJ2-7; a weak D match, TRBD2 (7 bases). Germline CDR1 SGHDN, CDR2 FVKESK. This CDR3 region has 17 residues. The V gene lost 6 bases and the J gene lost 2 bases, with 23 bases spanning the gap. For the CDR3, the DNA is TGTGCCAGCAGGAGTTCGGGGCAAGGGGGGGACCCCTACGAGCAGTACTTC. As protein: CASRSSGQGGDPYEQYF.

V usage is TRBV20-1 and J usage is TRBJ1-5; 7 positions match TRBD1. This CDR3 comprises 15 residues. Germline V gives CDR1 DFQATT, CDR2 SNEGSKA (reference sequence). V was clipped by 2 bases and J by 5 bases; unmatched bases: 9. CDR3 sequence reads: CSARLGVGGDQPQHF. The CDR3, as DNA: TGCAGTGCTAGATTAGGGGTAGGGGGCGATCAGCCCCAGCATTTT.

This chain joins TRBV25-1 and TRBJ1-6, with D uncertain. This CDR3 spans 19 amino acids. V lost 1 base and J lost 0, with 16 bases in between. CDR1 MGHDK and CDR2 SYGVNS come from the germline V gene. The CDR3 coding sequence is TGTGCCAGCAGTGAATTCGGATTCCCCGGGAGCTCCTATAATTCACCCCTCCACTTT. Its protein product is CASSEFGFPGSSYNSPLHF. The full variable domain, completed using reference TRBV25-1 and TRBJ1-6, is EADIYQTPRYLVIGTGKKITLECSQTMGHDKMYWYQQDPGMELHLIHYSYGVNSTEKGDLSSESTVSRIRTEHFPLTLESARPSHTSQYLCASSEFGFPGSSYNSPLHFGNGTRLTVT.

The chain combines TRBV9 with TRBJ2-7; D ambiguous. This CDR3 comprises 13 residues. Germline CDR1 is SGDLS and CDR2 is YYNGEE. The V gene lost 0 bases and the J gene lost 6 bases, with 10 bases spanning the gap. In DNA, the CDR3 is TGTGCCAGCAGCGTAGGCCCCCTCGGCGAGCAGTACTTC. This translates into CASSVGPLGEQYF.

The J gene is TRBJ1-2, the V gene TRBV28; D is undetermined. The V gene lost 5 bases and the J gene lost 0 bases, with 16 bases spanning the gap. Germline loops: CDR1 MDHEN, CDR2 SYDVKM. CDR3 length equals 16 residues. CDR3: CASSTISWGANYGYTF. DNA for the CDR3: TGTGCCAGCAGTACCATTTCATGGGGAGCTAACTATGGCTACACCTTC.

The CDR3 protein is CASSQEDGLYGYTF. The CDR3 region has the DNA TGCGCCAGCAGCCAAGAAGATGGCCTCTATGGCTACACCTTC. The chain recombines TRBV4-1 with TRBJ1-2; D is unresolved. Germline V CDR1 and CDR2: MGHRA, YSYEKL. CDR3 length: 14 amino acids. Trimming took off 0 bases at V and 4 bases at J, with 9 bases between the two ends.

The chain combines TRBV6-1 with TRBJ1-2, with D uncertain. Trimming pared 3 bases from V and 4 bases from J, leaving 12 bases between. Germline V gene data show CDR1 as MNHNS and CDR2 as SASEGT. This CDR3 has 14 residues. CDR3 sequence: CASSDYGRSYGYTF. The CDR3 DNA sequence: TGTGCCAGCAGTGACTACGGACGTAGCTATGGCTACACCTTC.

The V gene is TRBV9, the J gene TRBJ2-7; D gene ambiguous. This CDR3 is 16 amino acids long. CDR1 and CDR2 (germline): SGDLS, YYNGEE. The V gene lost 2 bases and the J gene lost 2 bases, with 17 bases spanning the gap. CDR3 bases: TGTGCCAGCAGCGTTTCCGGGTCCTTCGTAGCCTACGAGCAGTACTTC. This codes for CASSVSGSFVAYEQYF. The variable domain in full, completed from reference TRBV9 and TRBJ2-7, reads DSGVTQTPKHLITATGQRVTLRCSPRSGDLSVYWYQQSLDQGLQFLIQYYNGEERAKGNILERFSAQQFPDLHSELNLSSLELGDSALYFCASSVSGSFVAYEQYFGPGTRLTVT.

The rearrangement links TRBV7-2 to TRBJ2-4, with D perhaps assigned TRBD1 or TRBD2 (5 bases each). The DNA end favors TRBJ2-7, so the J call may be wrong. The CDR3 covers 14 residues. CDR1 and CDR2 (germline): SGHTA, FQGNSA. Here the CDR3 reads CASSVSGATYEQYF. The CDR3 DNA reads as TGTGCCAGCAGCGTATCCGGGGCTACCTACGAGCAGTACTTC.

The V gene is TRBV6-2 or TRBV6-3, the J gene TRBJ2-4; perhaps TRBD1 as D (6 bases). V was pared by 5 bases and J by 12 bases, with 11 bases between. Germline assignment: CDR1 MNHEY and CDR2 SVGEGT. The CDR3 is made up of 11 amino acids. CDR3 sequence reads: CASSPGVPQYF. The CDR3 coding sequence is TGTGCCAGCAGTCCAGGGGTTCCTCAGTACTTC.

The V gene is TRBV28, the J gene TRBJ2-7, with a possible D match to TRBD2 (6 bases). V gave up 8 bases and J gave up 3 bases, with 11 bases separating them. Germline-derived CDR1 and CDR2 are MDHEN and SYDVKM. The CDR3 totals 12 residues. The CDR3 sequence: CASQGGLYEQYF. Written as DNA, the CDR3 is TGTGCCAGCCAGGGAGGACTCTACGAGCAGTACTTC.

The V gene is TRBV9, the J gene TRBJ1-2, with a weak D call TRBD1 (6 bases). Germline CDR1 and CDR2: SGDLS and YYNGEE. CDR3 size: 14 residues. V was cut by 3 bases and J by 2 bases, with 11 bases left in between. The CDR3 spells CASSALQGNYGYTF. The CDR3 DNA follows: TGTGCCAGCAGCGCACTGCAGGGGAACTATGGCTACACCTTC.

The chain employs TRBV6-1 and TRBJ1-6; unclear D gene. The germline CDR1 and CDR2 sequences are MNHNS and SASEGT. The CDR3 consists of 17 residues. V dropped 6 bases and J dropped 7 bases, with 22 bases sitting between them. The CDR3 reads CASSRPVIGGMNSPLHF. The CDR3 region has the DNA TGTGCCAGCAGCCGACCCGTCATTGGAGGGATGAATTCACCCCTCCACTTT.

The rearrangement joins TRBV20-1 to TRBJ2-7, with TRBD1 matching over 11 bases. CDR1 is DFQATT, CDR2 SNEGSKA, per germline (reference sequence). The CDR3 extends over 15 amino acids. The trim removed 0 bases at V and 3 bases at J, leaving 4 bases unmatched. In DNA form, the CDR3 reads TGCAGTGCTAGAGATCGGACAGGGGGCTTCTACGAGCAGTACTTC. Residues: CSARDRTGGFYEQYF.

This clonotype was detected only a few times. This chain connects TRBV29-1 to TRBJ2-5; D may match TRBD1 or TRBD2 (5 bases each). Germline V CDR1 and CDR2: SQVTM, ANQGSEA. This CDR3 is built from 14 residues. Deletions cut 4 bases from V and 5 bases from J, with 17 bases between. CDR3 in amino acids: CSVALSGPWETQYF. In nucleotides, the CDR3 is TGCAGCGTTGCCCTCTCGGGGCCTTGGGAGACCCAGTACTTC.